Sequencing of this T cell receptor beta chain was carried out in a study of long-term antiretroviral therapy in people with HIV. Trimming shortened V by 8 bases and J by 4 bases, and 11 bases separated the two germline ends. The CDR3 has 12 residues. Germline V gene data show CDR1 as MNHEY and CDR2 as SMNVEV (reference sequence). Version v3.0 of the immunoSEQ assay was performed at survey level. Method: immunoSEQ multiplex PCR; TCRdb's copy keeps in-frame clones and lacks some. The table shows tens of thousands of clones, with roughly 85% occurring only once. Each donor provided at least one pre-ART PBMC sample and at least two post-ART PBMC samples. Samples held roughly 0.95-10 million cryopreserved PBMC before DNA extraction.

This sequence joins TRBV27 and TRBJ1-1; D unclear. This specimen consisted of unsorted PBMCs, obtained about 3.3 years after starting antiretroviral therapy. The clonotype was recovered from a man between 18 and 35 years old with HIV. The CDR3 nucleotides read TGTGCCAGCGGTCCCAGGATCACTGAAGCTTTCTTT. It is translated as CASGPRITEAFF.